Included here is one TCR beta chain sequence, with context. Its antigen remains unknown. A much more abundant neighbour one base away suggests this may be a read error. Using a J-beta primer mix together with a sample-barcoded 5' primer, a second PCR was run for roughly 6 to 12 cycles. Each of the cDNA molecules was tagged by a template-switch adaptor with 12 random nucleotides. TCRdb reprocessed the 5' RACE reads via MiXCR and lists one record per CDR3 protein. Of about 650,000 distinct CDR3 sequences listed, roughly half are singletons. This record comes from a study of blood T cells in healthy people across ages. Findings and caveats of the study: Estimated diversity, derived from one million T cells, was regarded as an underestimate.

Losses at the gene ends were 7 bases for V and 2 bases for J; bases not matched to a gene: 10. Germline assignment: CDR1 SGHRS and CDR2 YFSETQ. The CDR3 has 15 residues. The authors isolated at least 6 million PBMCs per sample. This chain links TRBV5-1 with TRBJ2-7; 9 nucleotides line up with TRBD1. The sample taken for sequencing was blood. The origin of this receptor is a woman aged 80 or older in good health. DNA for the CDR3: TGCGCCAGCGGCACGGGACAGGGCCTCACCTACGAGCAGTACTTC. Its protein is CASGTGQGLTYEQYF.